This section outlines one T cell receptor beta chain sequence together with its context. The sample comes from a study of OX40 agonist ivuxolimab in advanced cancers. About the study: Given to patients was ivuxolimab, an agonistic anti-OX40 (CD134) antibody. Patients got intravenous ivuxolimab at 0.01 to 10 mg/kg every 2 weeks.

Assay used: immunoSEQ multiplex PCR; TCRdb lists only in-frame clones, some missing. The data hold fewer than 50,000 clones, with approximately 92% observed a single time. Trimming cost V 4 bases and J 9 bases, with 17 bases left between them. The CDR3 consists of 14 residues. Germline-derived CDR1 and CDR2 are SGDLS and YYNGEE. This TCR was sampled from an adult with an advanced solid tumor such as melanoma, head and neck, liver or kidney cancer. This chain links TRBV9 with TRBJ2-1, with a possible D match to TRBD2 (6 bases). Sequenced material: CD4+ or CD8+ T cells sorted from blood, taken in a trial of the OX40 agonist ivuxolimab. The CDR3 nucleotides are TGTGCCAGCAGCCCCCCCTCGGGAGTAAGTGAGCAGTTCTTC. This gives the protein CASSPPSGVSEQFF. The variable domain in full, completed from reference TRBV9 and TRBJ2-1, reads DSGVTQTPKHLITATGQRVTLRCSPRSGDLSVYWYQQSLDQGLQFLIQYYNGEERAKGNILERFSAQQFPDLHSELNLSSLELGDSALYFCASSPPSGVSEQFFGPGTRLTVL.